This passage covers 24 T cell receptor beta chains from one sample sequenced in a study of blood T cell repertoires in COVID-19. Here immunoSEQ multiplex PCR was the method, and the copy in TCRdb shows in-frame clones only, minus some. The data hold about 68,000 clones, with roughly 88% observed a single time. The sample taken for sequencing was peripheral blood. These receptor sequences come from a human donor in a cohort sampled during active COVID-19.

CDR3 loop: CASSQFGRSTNEKLFF. CDR3 sequence (DNA): TGTGCCAGCAGCCAATTCGGGAGATCAACTAATGAAAAACTGTTTTTT. V and J are TRBV3-1 (or the pseudogene TRBV3-2) and TRBJ1-4, with D uncertain. This CDR3 has 16 residues. With 2 bases removed from V and 0 bases from J, the gap between germline ends came to 10 bases. Germline loops: CDR1 LGHDT, CDR2 YNNKEL (reference sequence).

CDR3 in amino acids: CASSLGASGSLDEQYF. The CDR3 DNA sequence: TGTGCCAGCAGCCTGGGGGCTAGCGGGAGTCTGGACGAGCAGTACTTC. V is TRBV28 and J is TRBJ2-7, with 10 bases lining up with TRBD2. The CDR3 covers 16 residues. V shed 6 bases and J 5 bases; nucleotides not matched to a gene: 13. The germline V gene has CDR1 MDHEN and CDR2 SYDVKM.

The rearrangement joins TRBV6-5 to TRBJ2-1; D may be TRBD2 (7 bases). V dropped 6 bases and J dropped 4 bases, with 16 bases sitting between them. Germline CDR1 reads MNHEY; CDR2 reads SVGAGI. There are 15 residues in the CDR3. CDR3 DNA sequence: TGTGCCAGCAGGAGGGGGGGATTGAGTTACAATGAGCAGTTCTTC. Translation gives CASRRGGLSYNEQFF.

The chain couples TRBV4-3 to TRBJ2-7, with 10 positions matching TRBD2. Germline CDR1 and CDR2: LGHNA and YSLEER. V was clipped by 4 bases and J by 0 bases; unmatched bases: 9. The CDR3 length is 17 residues. The CDR3 DNA reads as TGCGCCAGCAGCCGTTATAGCGGGAGGTCTCCCTCCTACGAGCAGTACTTC. Protein product: CASSRYSGRSPSYEQYF.

The genes are TRBV4-3 and TRBJ2-1; 11 bases align to TRBD2. V lost 3 bases, J lost 9 bases, and 4 bases stayed unmatched. In germline, CDR1 is LGHNA, CDR2 YSLEER. This CDR3 spans 14 amino acids. Here the CDR3 reads CASSQTSGNGEQFF. CDR3 coding DNA: TGCGCCAGCAGCCAGACTAGCGGGAACGGTGAGCAGTTCTTC.

V usage is TRBV7-8 and J usage is TRBJ1-1, with 9 bases that match TRBD1. The CDR3 contains 15 residues. After removal of 1 base from V and 5 bases from J, the junction contained 5 bases not matched to a gene. Germline CDR1 SGHVS, CDR2 FQNEAQ. CDR3 residues: CASSLDGQGRTEAFF. CDR3 in DNA: TGTGCCAGCAGCTTAGACGGACAGGGGAGGACTGAAGCTTTCTTT.

V and J are TRBV28 and TRBJ1-1; D unresolved. From germline, CDR1 is MDHEN and CDR2 SYDVKM. This CDR3 is built from 12 residues. Trimming removed 2 bases from V and 5 bases from J, with 6 bases in between. CDR3 loop: CASSLIQTEAFF. DNA of the CDR3: TGTGCCAGCAGTTTAATTCAGACTGAAGCTTTCTTT. Complete variable domain (other parts from reference TRBV28 and TRBJ1-1): DVKVTQSSRYLVKRTGEKVFLECVQDMDHENMFWYRQDPGLGLRLIYFSYDVKMKEKGDIPEGYSVSREKKERFSLILESASTNQTSMYLCASSLIQTEAFFGQGTRLTVV.

This sequence joins TRBV6-5 and TRBJ2-3, with D hard to call. Trimming took 4 bases from V and 6 from J, leaving 17 bases between them. The CDR3 runs to 15 residues. Germline V gene sequence: CDR1 MNHEY, CDR2 SVGAGI. In DNA form, the CDR3 reads TGTGCCAGCAGTTGGAGAGACGGGTCCGCGGATACGCAGTATTTT. Amino acid sequence: CASSWRDGSADTQYF.

The rearrangement links TRBV5-1 to TRBJ2-3; 7 nucleotides match TRBD1. Per germline, CDR1 SGHRS and CDR2 YFSETQ. The CDR3 totals 15 residues. V lost 2 bases to trimming and J lost 2 bases; unmatched junction nucleotides: 5. CDR3 DNA: TGCGCCAGCAGCTTACCGACAGGGATCACAGATACGCAGTATTTT. This encodes CASSLPTGITDTQYF.

This chain links TRBV27 with TRBJ1-6; 8 bases are a match to TRBD1. Germline loops: CDR1 MNHEY, CDR2 SMNVEV (reference sequence). The CDR3 sequence is 17 residues long. With 6 bases clipped from V and 8 bases from J, the junction kept 15 bases outside the gene matches. The CDR3 protein is CASSNFLGTGGHSPLHF. CDR3 nucleotide sequence: TGTGCCAGCAGCAATTTTCTAGGGACAGGAGGGCATTCACCCCTCCACTTT.

This clone was seen a few times. The chain joins TRBV7-9 to TRBJ1-5; TRBD1 might be the D (5 bases). The CDR3 runs 15 residues. Trimming left V 5 bases short and J 11 bases short, with 22 bases between. Germline loops: CDR1 SEHNR, CDR2 FQNEAQ (reference sequence). This chain's CDR3 is CASSLSTALHEAQHF. CDR3 DNA sequence: TGTGCCAGCAGCCTCTCGACAGCGCTACACGAGGCCCAGCATTTT.

V and J are TRBV6-5 and TRBJ1-4; no definite D call. This CDR3 has 11 amino acids. The V end was cut by 6 bases, the J end by 7 bases, with 6 bases between. CDR1 is MNHEY and CDR2 is SVGAGI in the germline V gene. This CDR3 reads CASRISEKLFF. DNA of the CDR3: TGTGCCAGCAGAATCAGTGAAAAACTGTTTTTT.

The gene calls are TRBV5-1 and TRBJ1-1, with D possibly TRBD1 on 5 matching bases. Looked up from germline, CDR1 is SGHRS and CDR2 is YFSETQ. Trimming cost V 4 bases and J 11 bases, with 15 bases left between them. CDR3 length equals 12 residues. In nucleotides, the CDR3 is TGCGCCAGCAGCGTCAAACAGGTGGGCGCTTTCTTT. It specifies CASSVKQVGAFF.

The CDR3 bases are TGTGCCAGCAGCTCGCCCCGGTCTATCGAGCAGTACTTC. Translation gives CASSSPRSIEQYF. V gene TRBV7-9 combines with J gene TRBJ2-7; D is undetermined. This CDR3 has 13 amino acids. Per germline, CDR1 SEHNR and CDR2 FQNEAQ (reference sequence). Trimming took 4 bases from V and 6 from J, leaving 13 bases between them.

V is TRBV5-1 and J is TRBJ1-1; TRBD1 might be the D (6 bases). Germline V gene lookup returns CDR1 SGHRS and CDR2 YFSETQ. The length of the CDR3 is 13 residues. The V gene lost 4 bases and the J gene lost 8 bases, with 15 bases spanning the gap. In nucleotides, the CDR3 is TGCGCCAGCAGCACATCCGGGACACCCGAAGCTTTCTTT. Amino acids: CASSTSGTPEAFF.

This chain connects TRBV19 to TRBJ2-6; perhaps TRBD2 as D (5 bases). This CDR3 spans 15 amino acids. V gave up 3 bases and J gave up 2 bases, with 8 bases separating them. The germline V gene encodes CDR1 LNHDA and CDR2 SQIVND (reference sequence). Here the CDR3 DNA reads TGTGCCAGTAGTATCCCCGGGACTGGGGCCAACGTCCTGACTTTC. This codes for CASSIPGTGANVLTF.

The chain carries TRBV27 and TRBJ2-7; no reliable D call. Germline V gene lookup returns CDR1 MNHEY and CDR2 SMNVEV (reference sequence). The CDR3 spans 13 residues. V lost 6 bases, J lost 6 bases, and 15 bases lay in between. This chain's CDR3 is CASSQASVPEQYF. DNA of the CDR3: TGTGCCAGCAGCCAGGCGTCCGTTCCCGAGCAGTACTTC.

V gene TRBV14 combines with J gene TRBJ2-7, with D possibly being TRBD1 (5 bases). The germline CDR1 and CDR2 sequences are SGHDN and FVKESK. Trimming cost V 1 base and J 6 bases, with 10 bases left between them. The CDR3 is made up of 13 amino acids. In DNA form, the CDR3 reads TGTGCCAGCAGCCAAGGCACAGGTGTCGAGCAGTACTTC. Translation gives CASSQGTGVEQYF.

The chain joins TRBV7-2 to TRBJ1-2; 9 bases agree with TRBD1. Germline V CDR1 and CDR2: SGHTA, FQGNSA. This CDR3 region has 16 residues. Germline trimming cut 5 bases from V and 6 bases from J; bases unmatched to any gene: 13. CDR3 bases: TGTGCCAGCAGCCCGGGACAGGGACTCCTCCGGGATGGCTACACCTTC. Amino acids: CASSPGQGLLRDGYTF.

The chain carries TRBV27 and TRBJ2-5; 12 bases line up with TRBD2. Germline CDR1 reads MNHEY; CDR2 reads SMNVEV (reference sequence). This CDR3 comprises 18 residues. V lost 5 bases and J lost 5; bases outside the gene matches: 15. The CDR3 region has the DNA TGTGCCAGCAGTCCTAAGAACGTACTAGCGGGGGGACGGGAGACCCAGTACTTC. This codes for CASSPKNVLAGGRETQYF.

The chain couples TRBV7-9 to TRBJ1-4, with D maybe TRBD1 (5 bases). There are 13 residues in the CDR3. Trimming pared 3 bases from V and 6 bases from J, leaving 8 bases between. CDR1 is SEHNR and CDR2 is FQNEAQ in the germline V gene (reference sequence). The CDR3 reads CASSLDTYEKLFF. The CDR3 DNA is TGTGCCAGCAGCTTGGACACATATGAAAAACTGTTTTTT. Using reference TRBV7-9 and TRBJ1-4 for the parts outside the CDR3, the full variable domain is DTGVSQNPRHKITKRGQNVTFRCDPISEHNRLYWYRQTLGQGPEFLTYFQNEAQLEKSRLLSDRFSAERPKGSFSTLEIQRTEQGDSAMYLCASSLDTYEKLFFGSGTQLSVL.

This chain links TRBV3-1 (or the pseudogene TRBV3-2) with TRBJ2-4; 10 bases fit TRBD1. In germline, CDR1 is LGHDT, CDR2 YNNKEL (reference sequence). Trimming at V came to 5 bases and at J to 1 base, leaving 2 bases not matched to a gene. The CDR3 consists of 15 residues. The DNA of the CDR3 is TGTGCCAGCAGCGGGGGACAGGGGGCCAAAAACATTCAGTACTTC. Its protein is CASSGGQGAKNIQYF.

The CDR3 coding sequence is TGTGCCAGTAGTCTCGGGAGTAATTCACCCCTCCACTTT. Amino acids: CASSLGSNSPLHF. The genes are TRBV19 and TRBJ1-6; D gene uncertain. V was shortened by 5 bases and J by 6 bases, with 8 bases between the two germline ends. This CDR3 is 13 amino acids long. The germline V gene encodes CDR1 LNHDA and CDR2 SQIVND (reference sequence).

The V call is TRBV11-3, the J call TRBJ2-1; 9 bases are a match to TRBD2. Germline V gives CDR1 SGHNT, CDR2 YENEEA. The CDR3 totals 16 residues. J lost 1 base, V lost 1 base, and 2 bases had no gene match. In DNA form, the CDR3 reads TGTGCCAGCAGCTTAGGTCTAGCGGGGTCCTACAATGAGCAGTTCTTC. Its protein is CASSLGLAGSYNEQFF.